One sample yielded the 29 T cell receptor beta chains listed below, sequenced in a study of cytomegalovirus exposure and HLA in healthy donors. Sequenced by immunoSEQ multiplex PCR; TCRdb stores in-frame clones only, minus some. The data hold 150,000 to 200,000 clones, with around 96% observed a single time. The material sequenced was PBMCs. The receptors were sampled from a woman aged 18-29 years in good health and CMV-seronegative.

The V and J genes are TRBV6-5 and TRBJ1-6; D gene uncertain. Germline CDR1 and CDR2: MNHEY and SVGAGI. V was cut by 2 bases and J by 0 bases, with 8 bases left in between. This CDR3 spans 16 amino acids. The CDR3 DNA is TGTGCCAGCAGTTACGTAATTAGCTCCTATAATTCACCCCTCCACTTT. Translation gives CASSYVISSYNSPLHF.

V and J are TRBV5-1 and TRBJ2-7; 11 bases fit TRBD1. The junction had 4 bases not matched to a gene; V was cut back by 4 bases and J by 1 base. This CDR3 is 15 amino acids long. Germline values: CDR1 SGHRS, CDR2 YFSETQ. CDR3 nucleotide sequence: TGCGCCAGCAGCGAGGGACAGGGGGGGTCCTACGAGCAGTACTTC. Its translation: CASSEGQGGSYEQYF.

The genes are TRBV10-3 and TRBJ1-2, with TRBD1 matching over 9 bases. V was clipped by 4 bases and J by 3 bases; unmatched bases: 0. There are 13 residues in the CDR3. The germline gives CDR1 ENHRY, CDR2 SYGVKD. CDR3 residues: CAISGTGDYGYTF. The CDR3 DNA reads as TGTGCCATCAGTGGGACAGGGGACTATGGCTACACCTTC.

The rearrangement joins TRBV7-2 to TRBJ1-1; TRBD1 is a possible D gene (6 bases). This CDR3 has 15 residues. Germline V gene data show CDR1 as SGHTA and CDR2 as FQGNSA. V gave up 4 bases and J gave up 4 bases, with 16 bases separating them. CDR3 region: CASSSTGSPGTEAFF. The CDR3 bases are TGTGCCAGCAGCTCCACAGGGAGTCCCGGCACTGAAGCTTTCTTT. The full variable domain, completed using reference TRBV7-2 and TRBJ1-1, is GAGVSQSPSNKVTEKGKDVELRCDPISGHTALYWYRQSLGQGLEFLIYFQGNSAPDKSGLPSDRFSAERTGGSVSTLTIQRTQQEDSAVYLCASSSTGSPGTEAFFGQGTRLTVV.

This chain joins TRBV5-8 and TRBJ2-2; D is uncertain. The CDR3 contains 15 residues. The V gene's germline CDR1 is SGHTS and CDR2 YDEGEE. Deletions cut 0 bases from V and 5 bases from J, with 11 bases between. The CDR3 region is CASSLDGRLTGELFF. The CDR3 nucleotides are TGTGCCAGCAGCTTGGATGGCAGGCTAACCGGGGAGCTGTTTTTT.

This chain connects TRBV18 to TRBJ2-2; D may be TRBD2 (6 bases). Between the trimmed V and J ends, which lost 6 bases and 3 bases, there was a span of 17 bases. The CDR3 loop spans 16 amino acids. Germline CDR1 reads KGHSH; CDR2 reads LQKENI. In DNA, the CDR3 is TGTGCCAGCTCCGCACTAGCTTTGGATTACACCGGGGAGCTGTTTTTT. Translating it yields CASSALALDYTGELFF.

The chain couples TRBV10-3 to TRBJ2-7, with 10 nucleotides matching TRBD1. The germline gives CDR1 ENHRY, CDR2 SYGVKD. Losses at the gene ends were 10 bases for V and 2 bases for J; bases not matched to a gene: 11. The CDR3 runs to 15 residues. In nucleotides, the CDR3 is TGTGCCACCGAGAACCGGGACAGGGGCACCTACGAGCAGTACTTC. Translation: CATENRDRGTYEQYF.

This chain joins TRBV7-2 and TRBJ2-7; D gene uncertain. The CDR3 loop spans 15 amino acids. Germline CDR1 reads SGHTA; CDR2 reads FQGNSA. Trimming removed 1 base at V and 3 bases at J, with 13 bases between. CDR3 amino acids: CASSLVQTPNYEQYF. CDR3 nucleotide sequence: TGTGCCAGCAGCTTAGTTCAGACTCCCAACTACGAGCAGTACTTC.

J is TRBJ2-2 and V is TRBV5-1; D is possibly TRBD1 (6 bases). The CDR3 runs to 15 residues. Deletions cut 2 bases from V and 6 bases from J, with 14 bases between. The V gene's germline CDR1 is SGHRS and CDR2 YFSETQ. CDR3 residues: CASSFFGSGAGELFF. Here the CDR3 DNA reads TGCGCCAGCAGCTTCTTTGGTTCAGGGGCCGGGGAGCTGTTTTTT.

The chain employs TRBV6-5 and TRBJ2-7, with unresolved D. V was pared by 7 bases and J by 4 bases, with 14 bases between. Per the germline V gene, CDR1 is MNHEY and CDR2 is SVGAGI. The CDR3 loop spans 13 amino acids. CDR3 coding DNA: TGTGCCAGCAAACGCACTTCTGAGTACGAGCAGTACTTC. As protein: CASKRTSEYEQYF.

This chain uses TRBV9 with TRBJ2-5; D uncertain. The V end lost 2 bases, the J end lost 2 bases, and 13 bases lay between the germline ends. Germline CDR1 and CDR2: SGDLS and YYNGEE. The CDR3 has 15 residues. CDR3 loop: CASSVAPLSQETQYF. CDR3 nucleotide sequence: TGTGCCAGCAGCGTCGCTCCCTTGAGTCAAGAGACCCAGTACTTC.

J is TRBJ1-6 and V is TRBV4-1, with D maybe TRBD1 (6 bases). V was shortened by 3 bases and J by 8 bases, with 20 bases between the two germline ends. This CDR3 region has 17 residues. Germline CDR1 MGHRA, CDR2 YSYEKL. CDR3 coding DNA: TGCGCCAGCAGCCATTTGGGAGGGGGGGGTGTTTATTCACCCCTCCACTTT. Translated, it gives CASSHLGGGGVYSPLHF.

This chain joins TRBV4-1 and TRBJ1-2; D is uncertain. Looked up from germline, CDR1 is MGHRA and CDR2 is YSYEKL. The germline V and J ends were trimmed by 3 bases and 3 bases, with 8 bases remaining between them. CDR3 length equals 13 residues. The CDR3, as DNA: TGCGCCAGCAGCCAGCACGTAGACTATGGCTACACCTTC. Translating gives CASSQHVDYGYTF.

The J gene is TRBJ1-6, the V gene TRBV7-9, with 7 bases identical to TRBD1. Germline CDR1 SEHNR, CDR2 FQNEAQ (reference sequence). This CDR3 is built from 12 residues. The junction had 8 bases not matched to a gene; V was cut back by 5 bases and J by 16 bases. The CDR3 DNA reads TGTGCCAGCAGCCCAGGGGGTTACCATCTCCACTTT. Protein: CASSPGGYHLHF.

Worth noting for this clone: This sample includes further DNA sequences coding for the same CDR3. The chain carries TRBV4-3 and TRBJ2-7, with 9 nucleotides matching TRBD1. This CDR3 spans 14 amino acids. V shed 4 bases and J 4 bases; nucleotides not matched to a gene: 5. The germline CDR1 and CDR2 sequences are LGHNA and YSLEER. For the CDR3, the DNA is TGCGCCAGCAGCCCCGGGACAGGGAGTTACGAGCAGTACTTC. Amino acids: CASSPGTGSYEQYF.

The chain has TRBV6-5 and TRBJ2-3, with TRBD1 identical over 8 bases. Germline CDR1 MNHEY, CDR2 SVGAGI. J was trimmed by 5 bases and V by 0 bases; bases with no gene match: 7. This CDR3 spans 16 amino acids. The CDR3 protein is CASSYSQGQAIDTQYF. CDR3 DNA sequence: TGTGCCAGCAGTTACTCTCAGGGACAGGCCATAGATACGCAGTATTTT.

The rearrangement links TRBV6-5 to TRBJ2-7; D possibly corresponds to TRBD1 (6 bases). Trimming removed 4 bases from V and 0 bases from J, with 13 bases in between. The length of the CDR3 is 15 residues. Germline values: CDR1 MNHEY, CDR2 SVGAGI. The CDR3: CASSSVQGLSYEQYF. In DNA form, the CDR3 reads TGTGCCAGCAGTTCCGTTCAGGGGCTCTCCTACGAGCAGTACTTC.

This chain connects TRBV10-3 to TRBJ2-5; the match to TRBD2 covers 12 bases. V gave up 6 bases and J gave up 5 bases; unmatched junction bases: 10. This CDR3 has 16 amino acids. Looked up from germline, CDR1 is ENHRY and CDR2 is SYGVKD. CDR3 DNA sequence: TGTGCCATCAGCGCCGGGACTAGCGGGCGGCTGGAGACCCAGTACTTC. Its protein product is CAISAGTSGRLETQYF.

This clone occurred once. This chain uses TRBV14 with TRBJ1-1; 9 positions match TRBD1. The trim removed 2 bases at V and 0 bases at J, leaving 4 bases unmatched. CDR1 SGHDN and CDR2 FVKESK come from the germline V gene. The CDR3 runs 16 residues. CDR3 residues: CASSQHRGRMNTEAFF. In nucleotides, the CDR3 is TGTGCCAGCAGCCAACACAGGGGGCGGATGAACACTGAAGCTTTCTTT.

The chain carries TRBV27 and TRBJ1-5; D gene unclear. V lost 6 bases and J lost 4, with 10 bases in between. CDR3 length: 13 residues. Germline values: CDR1 MNHEY, CDR2 SMNVEV (reference sequence). The CDR3 region is CASSPTKNQPQHF. The CDR3 DNA reads as TGTGCCAGCAGCCCAACAAAAAATCAGCCCCAGCATTTT.

The chain joins TRBV7-5 to TRBJ2-7; the table's D gene call, TRBD1, was not cross checked with the DNA. TRBV7-5 is given as a pseudogene. CDR3 length: 14 amino acids. DNA for the CDR3: TGTGCCAGAAGCTGCGGGGACAGCTCCTACGAGCAGTACTTC. Translation gives CARSCGDSSYEQYF.

To note about this clone: Other DNA sequences in this sample translate to the same CDR3. The V and J genes are TRBV5-1 and TRBJ1-1, with a possible D match to TRBD1 (5 bases). Germline V CDR1 and CDR2: SGHRS, YFSETQ. V shed 0 bases and J shed 2 bases, with 11 bases lying between them. CDR3 length: 15 residues. CDR3: CASSLGAGGNTEAFF. The CDR3, as DNA: TGCGCCAGCAGCTTGGGAGCCGGGGGAAACACTGAAGCTTTCTTT.

V and J are TRBV27 and TRBJ2-1, with D tentatively TRBD2 (5 bases). Germline CDR1 MNHEY, CDR2 SMNVEV (reference sequence). Deletions cut 2 bases from V and 9 bases from J, with 11 bases between. CDR3 length equals 13 residues. Written as DNA, the CDR3 is TGTGCCAGCAGTTTAGGGAGCTGGCTTGAGCAGTTCTTC. It encodes CASSLGSWLEQFF.

The genes are TRBV29-1 and TRBJ1-3; the match to TRBD1 covers 9 bases. CDR1 and CDR2 from the germline V gene are SQVTM and ANQGSEA. This CDR3 spans 14 amino acids. The V and J ends lost 4 bases and 8 bases, in that order; junction bases with no gene match: 9. The CDR3 nucleotides read TGCAGCGTTGCTGACAGGGGGAATGGGGACACCATATATTTT. Protein sequence: CSVADRGNGDTIYF.

The chain links TRBV27 to TRBJ1-2; TRBD1 matches at 8 bases. The J segment lost 4 bases and the V segment lost 5 bases, leaving 3 bases of the junction unmatched. Germline CDR1 is MNHEY and CDR2 is SMNVEV (reference sequence). This CDR3 comprises 13 residues. CDR3: CASSVGTGYGYTF. CDR3 DNA: TGTGCCAGCAGTGTCGGGACAGGCTATGGCTACACCTTC.

The chain links TRBV5-1 to TRBJ2-1; weak D call: TRBD1 (6 bases). Germline-derived CDR1 and CDR2 are SGHRS and YFSETQ. V was pared by 2 bases and J by 6 bases, with 18 bases between. This CDR3 has 16 amino acids. The CDR3 nucleotides read TGCGCCAGCAGCTTTACAACAGGGCCAAGGCGCAATGAGCAGTTCTTC. Translating gives CASSFTTGPRRNEQFF.

The chain employs TRBV29-1 and TRBJ1-1; no reliable D call. V was clipped by 4 bases and J by 2 bases, with 8 bases between them. The CDR3 loop spans 12 amino acids. CDR1 is SQVTM, CDR2 ANQGSEA, per germline. CDR3 region: CSVGPGNTEAFF. CDR3 bases: TGCAGCGTTGGGCCGGGTAACACTGAAGCTTTCTTT.

The rearrangement joins TRBV5-1 to TRBJ1-2, with 9 bases that match TRBD1. V gave up 4 bases and J gave up 4 bases; unmatched junction bases: 8. The CDR3 covers 15 residues. Per the germline V gene, CDR1 is SGHRS and CDR2 is YFSETQ. CDR3 DNA: TGCGCCAGCAGCACCAGACAGGGGGGTGCCTATGGCTACACCTTC. Protein sequence: CASSTRQGGAYGYTF.

The chain is built from TRBV7-2 and TRBJ2-1, with D possibly TRBD2 on 5 matching bases. Trimming removed 2 bases at V and 5 bases at J, with 10 bases between. This CDR3 is built from 14 residues. The germline V gene has CDR1 SGHTA and CDR2 FQGNSA. The DNA of the CDR3 is TGTGCCAGCAGCTTATTTTTCGGGAACAATGAGCAGTTCTTC. It translates to CASSLFFGNNEQFF.